Listed here are 8 T cell receptor beta chains from one sample, sequenced in a study of human T cells and chemical hapten exposure. The time point is: patch test 3, about 24 weeks after DPC sensitization. Treatment specified: therapeutic diphenylcyclopropenone sensitization with weekly scalp DPC. TCRdb passed the RACE reads through MiXCR, listing each CDR3 protein once. The sample shows 95,000 to 150,000 distinct CDR3 sequences, approximately 10% of them seen only once. Material: whole blood, obtained in connection with sensitization to the hapten diphenylcyclopropenone (DPC). The receptors here all came from a woman between 45 and 65 years old with alopecia areata. Some clones in this sample may be carry-over from other donors' samples.

This clonotype was seen more than once but under ten times. V usage is TRBV12-3 or TRBV12-4 and J usage is TRBJ1-6, with 7 bases lining up with TRBD1. With 6 bases clipped from V and 3 bases from J, the junction kept 5 bases outside the gene matches. This CDR3 spans 15 amino acids. CDR3: CASRETGDYNSPLHF. CDR3 nucleotide sequence: TGTGCCAGCAGAGAAACAGGGGACTATAATTCACCCCTCCACTTT.

There are a few counts of this clonotype. The chain combines TRBV5-6 with TRBJ1-6, with 9 bases fitting TRBD1. CDR3 length: 16 residues. Trimming at V came to 3 bases and at J to 7 bases, leaving 8 bases not matched to a gene. Per germline, CDR1 SGHDT and CDR2 YYEEEE. CDR3 sequence: CASSYRDRAWNSPLHF. The DNA of the CDR3 is TGTGCCAGCAGCTACCGGGACAGGGCATGGAATTCACCCCTCCACTTT.

This chain links TRBV25-1 with TRBJ2-1; 10 positions match TRBD2. Germline assignment: CDR1 MGHDK and CDR2 SYGVNS. CDR3 size: 13 residues. V was clipped by 0 bases and J by 12 bases; unmatched bases: 2. The CDR3 loop reads CASSEYKRGGQFF. In DNA, the CDR3 is TGTGCCAGCAGTGAATACAAGCGGGGGGGGCAGTTCTTC.

This clonotype was found a few times. The V and J genes are TRBV6-5 and TRBJ2-7, with 8 bases fitting TRBD1. The CDR3 contains 15 residues. V lost 7 bases and J lost 5; bases outside the gene matches: 13. Looked up from germline, CDR1 is MNHEY and CDR2 is SVGAGI. The CDR3 spells CASTSSPDRVNEQYF. As DNA, the CDR3 is TGTGCCAGCACCTCGAGTCCGGACAGGGTTAACGAGCAGTACTTC.

This clonotype appeared a few times. The chain is built from TRBV5-5 and TRBJ2-3, with 7 bases that match TRBD1. This CDR3 comprises 15 residues. Trimming took 4 bases from V and 3 from J; bases not matched to a gene: 8. In germline, CDR1 is SGHKS, CDR2 YYEKEE (reference sequence). The CDR3 here is CASSHDRVRTDTQYF. Written as DNA, the CDR3 is TGTGCCAGCAGCCATGACAGGGTACGGACAGATACGCAGTATTTT. The full variable domain, its missing parts supplied by reference TRBV5-5 and TRBJ2-3, is DAGVTQSPTHLIKTRGQQVTLRCSPISGHKSVSWYQQVLGQGPQFIFQYYEKEERGRGNFPDRFSARQFPNYSSELNVNALLLGDSALYLCASSHDRVRTDTQYFGPGTRLTVL.

V gene TRBV4-3 combines with J gene TRBJ2-6; D unclear. V was trimmed by 0 bases and J by 4 bases, leaving 10 bases between them. Germline CDR1 and CDR2: LGHNA and YSLEER. This CDR3 is built from 16 residues. The DNA of the CDR3 is TGCGCCAGCAGCCAAGATAGGTGTGGGGGGGCCAACGTCCTGACTTTC. It translates to CASSQDRCGGANVLTF.

This clonotype has only a few counts. CDR3 DNA: TGCAGTGCTAGAGATGACAGGGGACACGAGCAGTACTTC. As protein: CSARDDRGHEQYF. The rearrangement links TRBV20-1 to TRBJ2-7; TRBD1 matches 8 bases. Germline CDR1 DFQATT, CDR2 SNEGSKA (reference sequence). V was clipped by 0 bases and J by 5 bases; unmatched bases: 3. This CDR3 comprises 13 residues.

The chain recombines TRBV28 with TRBJ1-1; D might be TRBD1 (5 bases). This CDR3 has 16 amino acids. The germline V gene has CDR1 MDHEN and CDR2 SYDVKM. Trimming left V 7 bases short and J 1 base short, with 19 bases between. The CDR3 nucleotides are TGTGCCAGCAAGGCCGGACTCAAAAGGGGGAACACTGAAGCTTTCTTT. Its protein is CASKAGLKRGNTEAFF.